The following is a T cell receptor beta chain sequence with its context. What it binds is unknown. The data were taken from a study of cytomegalovirus exposure and HLA in healthy donors. Primers for the PCR totalled 60 Vbeta and 13 Jbeta. Authors' processing steps: The authors later counted 65 million to 90 million unique TCR beta chains, around 9.9 million of them shared. Generated by immunoSEQ multiplex PCR, the TCRdb table keeps only in-frame clones and is missing some. That table furnishes V, J and clone size, whereas the DNA furnished D and trimming. The sample holds 65,000 to 85,000 clones, 75% to 90% seen once. Study-level points and caveats: In a later analysis, at a false discovery rate of 0.05, some 17,000 TCR beta sequences were associated with HLA alleles. Near-uniform donor sequencing depth was presumed by presence/absence analyses. Overall, some 160 TCR beta chains were annotated as cytomegalovirus-associated.

The CDR3 has 15 amino acids. Germline V gene sequence: CDR1 MNHEY, CDR2 SVGAGI. The sequence derives from a woman under 40 in good health and CMV-seronegative. Material for sequencing was PBMCs. V usage is TRBV6-5 and J usage is TRBJ2-5; 9 bases line up with TRBD2. The closer fit of TRBJ2-7 to the DNA end suggests the J call may be wrong. CDR3: CASSYVAGGRYEQYF. The CDR3 region has the DNA TGTGCCAGCAGTTACGTGGCGGGAGGGAGGTACGAGCAGTACTTC.